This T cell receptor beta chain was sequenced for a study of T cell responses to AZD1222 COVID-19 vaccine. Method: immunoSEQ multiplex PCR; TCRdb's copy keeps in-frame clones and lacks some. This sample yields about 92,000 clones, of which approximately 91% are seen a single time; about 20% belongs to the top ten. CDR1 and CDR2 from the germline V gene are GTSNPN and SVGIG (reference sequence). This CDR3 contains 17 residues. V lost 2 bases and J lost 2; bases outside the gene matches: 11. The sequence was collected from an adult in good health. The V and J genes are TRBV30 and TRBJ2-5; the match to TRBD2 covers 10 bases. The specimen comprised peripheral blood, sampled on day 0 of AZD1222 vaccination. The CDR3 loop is CAWSRLAGVRPQETQYF. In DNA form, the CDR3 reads TGTGCCTGGAGTCGGCTAGCGGGGGTTCGGCCGCAAGAGACCCAGTACTTC.